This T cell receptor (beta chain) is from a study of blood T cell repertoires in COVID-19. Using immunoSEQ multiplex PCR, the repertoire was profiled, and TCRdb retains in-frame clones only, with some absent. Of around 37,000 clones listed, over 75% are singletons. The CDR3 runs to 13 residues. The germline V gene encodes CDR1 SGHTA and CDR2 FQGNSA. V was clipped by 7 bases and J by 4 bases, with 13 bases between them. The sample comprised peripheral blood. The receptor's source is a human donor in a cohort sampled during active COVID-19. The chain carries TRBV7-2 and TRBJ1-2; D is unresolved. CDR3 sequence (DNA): TGTGCCAGCACGCTTAGAGGCGTCTATGGCTACACCTTC. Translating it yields CASTLRGVYGYTF.